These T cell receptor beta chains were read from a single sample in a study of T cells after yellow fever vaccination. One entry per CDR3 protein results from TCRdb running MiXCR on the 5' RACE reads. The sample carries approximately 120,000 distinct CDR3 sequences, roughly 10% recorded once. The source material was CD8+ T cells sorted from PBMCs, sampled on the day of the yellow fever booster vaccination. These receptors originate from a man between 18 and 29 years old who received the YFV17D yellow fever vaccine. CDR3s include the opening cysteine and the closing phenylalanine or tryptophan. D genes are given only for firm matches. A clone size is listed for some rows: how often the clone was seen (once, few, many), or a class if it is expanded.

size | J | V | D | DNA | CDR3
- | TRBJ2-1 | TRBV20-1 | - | TGCAGTCACCAAGCGGAACTACGCGGATCGGAGCAGTTCTTC | CSHQAELRGSEQFF
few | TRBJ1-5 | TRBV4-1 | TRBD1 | TGCGCCAGCAGTGACAGGGGGCACAATCAGCCCCAGCATTTT | CASSDRGHNQPQHF
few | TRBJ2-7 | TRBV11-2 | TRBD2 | TGTGCCAGCAGCTTAGTTTCGGGGGGGACCTACGAGCAGTACTTC | CASSLVSGGTYEQYF
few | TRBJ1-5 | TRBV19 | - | TGTGCCAGTAGTATAGGAAATCAGCCCCAGCATTTT | CASSIGNQPQHF
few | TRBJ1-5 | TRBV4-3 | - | TGCGCCAGCAGCCAAGGGACAGTCAATCAGCCCCAGCATTTT | CASSQGTVNQPQHF
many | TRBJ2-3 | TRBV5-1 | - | TGCGCCAGCAGCCCGACGTCAGGTCGGCTTGAACGTACGCAGTATTTT | CASSPTSGRLERTQYF
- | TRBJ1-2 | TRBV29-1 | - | TGCAGCGTTGGGGGGGCAGGCCCCTCGTATGGCTACACCTTC | CSVGGAGPSYGYTF
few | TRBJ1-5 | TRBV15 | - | TGTGCCACCAGCGGAGAACTGTATAGCAATCAGCCCCAGCATTTT | CATSGELYSNQPQHF
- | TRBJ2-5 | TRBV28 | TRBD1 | TGTGCCAGCAGTGGGTTTACAGGGGGACAAGAGACCCAGTACTTC | CASSGFTGGQETQYF
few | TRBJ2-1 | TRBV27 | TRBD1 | TGTGCCAGCAGCACAGGGGAATACAATGAGCAGTTCTTC | CASSTGEYNEQFF
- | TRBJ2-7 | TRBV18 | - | TGTGCCAGCTCACCACCGACAGGGAGGCGCGAGCAGTACTTC | CASSPPTGRREQYF
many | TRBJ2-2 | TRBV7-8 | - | TGTGCCAGCAGGCGGCCGGGGGTGAACACCGGGGAGCTGTTTTTT | CASRRPGVNTGELFF
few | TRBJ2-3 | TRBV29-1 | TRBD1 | TGCAGCGTTGAAGACCGGACAGGGGGCCGCACAGATACGCAGTATTTT | CSVEDRTGGRTDTQYF
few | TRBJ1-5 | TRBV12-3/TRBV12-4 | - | TGTGCCAGCAGTTCTGGCAGGGGCAATCAGCCCCAGCATTTT | CASSSGRGNQPQHF
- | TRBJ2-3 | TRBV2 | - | TGTGCCAGCAGTGTCCTCGGCGGGCAAGTAGATACGCAGTATTTT | CASSVLGGQVDTQYF
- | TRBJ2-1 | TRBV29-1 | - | TGCAGCGTTGAAGGACGGGGCGGTAGTTACAATGAGCAGTTCTTC | CSVEGRGGSYNEQFF
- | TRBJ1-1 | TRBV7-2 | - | TGTGCCAGCAGCCCGGAATATTGGGGGCTGTCGGAAGCTTTCTTT | CASSPEYWGLSEAFF